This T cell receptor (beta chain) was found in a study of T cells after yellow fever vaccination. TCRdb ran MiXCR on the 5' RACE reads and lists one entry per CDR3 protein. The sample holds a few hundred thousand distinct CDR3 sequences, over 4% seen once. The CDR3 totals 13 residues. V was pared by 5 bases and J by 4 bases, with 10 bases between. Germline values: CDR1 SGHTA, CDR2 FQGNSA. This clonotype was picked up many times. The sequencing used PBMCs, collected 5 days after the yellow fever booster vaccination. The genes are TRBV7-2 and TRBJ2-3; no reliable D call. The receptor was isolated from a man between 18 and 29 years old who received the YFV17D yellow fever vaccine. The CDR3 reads CASSVIISDTQYF. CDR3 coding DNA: TGTGCCAGCAGCGTAATAATCTCAGATACGCAGTATTTT.